This paragraph covers one T cell receptor beta chain sequence. Its specificity is unknown. Sequenced by immunoSEQ multiplex PCR; TCRdb stores in-frame clones only, minus some. Here the sample spans about 85,000 clones, around 89% being singletons. The sample originates from a study of identifying expanded T cells in peripheral blood. The CDR3 covers 15 residues. V shed 5 bases and J 5 bases; nucleotides not matched to a gene: 8. CDR1 is MDHEN, CDR2 SYDVKM, per germline. Broader study findings: Over two and four weeks, about 17 and 20 clones changed, versus approximately 1.1 between replicates. Clone count variance between approximately two-week samples rose with total template count.

Healthy donors had no documented immune events, such as infections, while sampled. The sequenced sample consisted of blood. The clonotype was recovered from a person between 18 and 75 years old in good health. The V and J genes are TRBV28 and TRBJ2-7; 11 nucleotides line up with TRBD1. The CDR3 reads CASSIRTGGRHEQYF. The CDR3 DNA reads as TGTGCCAGCAGTATCCGGACAGGGGGCCGTCACGAGCAGTACTTC.